A selection of T cell receptor beta chains follows, all from one sample in a study of CD8 T cells in Susac syndrome. Via MiXCR, TCRdb re-called the immunoSEQ multiplex PCR reads, giving one row per CDR3 protein. Of roughly 120,000 distinct CDR3 sequences listed, around 94% are singletons. Sequencing was carried out using CD4+ T cells from PBMCs. The receptors here all came from a human donor in good health. CDR3s include the opening cysteine and the closing phenylalanine or tryptophan.

CASSYTDTLGTLLYTF,TRBV6-5,16
CASSNQLDSMEQFF,TRBV3-1,14
CASTPPSGTYTDTQYF,TRBV5-1,16
CASSLGPGLKETQYF,TRBV11-2,15
CSVQGSGTSFNEQFF,TRBV20-1,15
CASSLRASSYNEQFF,TRBV13,15
CASSQVISEQYF,TRBV3-1,12
CASSVTNSNTGELFF,TRBV9,15
CASRDSEYEQYF,TRBV5-1,12
CAWSGSSGSTGELFF,TRBV30,15
CASSPRTLDQPQHF,TRBV28,14
CSASSGGPTDTQYF,TRBV20-1,14
CATSIPPQETQYF,TRBV7-2,13
CASSQRGLAGGNNEQFF,TRBV4-2,17
CASSLGQDPFSSYEQYF,TRBV5-1,17
CASSAGQGQTQYF,TRBV18,13
CASSLDPVGELFF,TRBV7-2,13
CASSLGGGTAEQFF,TRBV7-2,14
CASSPSLSQGPDTQYF,TRBV7-6,16
CASSVGTVNTEAFF,TRBV9,14
CASSLPGDTQYF,TRBV7-3,12
CASSIETEAFF,TRBV19,11
CSARVEQGGPIYF,TRBV20-1,13
CASSYSGGSTDTQYF,TRBV6-5,15
CASSQDSTGTSGNEQFF,TRBV4-1,17
CASSLEGGSSGANVLTF,TRBV5-8,17
CASSLRGGRDSYEQYF,TRBV4-2,16
CASSPGTSGTYEQYF,TRBV9,15
CASSHTDTQYF,TRBV3-1,11
CASSLSVGSGRDTQYF,TRBV5-1,16
CASSFGGLAGGSSYEQYF,TRBV28,18
CASSLVSGGLANTGELFF,TRBV7-2,18
CAWSVPGKTNEKLFF,TRBV30,15
CASSREQGTQYF,TRBV19,12